This TCR beta chain comes out of a study of beta chain features in type 1 diabetes. Study conclusions and caveats: Within each of all four CD4+ subsets, Type 1 diabetes patients had TCRB CDR3s that were moderately but significantly shorter. The study found that naive, central memory and Treg TCRB repertoires appeared more similar in patients than in healthy donors.

With respect to this clone: The antigen is undetermined.

Germline-derived CDR1 and CDR2 are MDHEN and SYDVKM. The CDR3 loop spans 15 amino acids. V was shortened by 4 bases and J by 1 base, with 12 bases between the two germline ends. Of the isolated RNA, all was reverse transcribed, and so the sequenced material was expressed TCRB transcripts. TCRdb keeps only in-frame clones here, not all; method: immunoSEQ multiplex PCR. This table has around 250,000 clones, roughly an eighth appearing once. Sequencing used naive CD4+ T cells from blood. This chain links TRBV28 with TRBJ2-3, with TRBD1 as a possible D gene (7 bases). The source of this sequence is a man aged 30-40 years with type 1 diabetes. CDR3 in amino acids: CASSSEGTGTDTQYF. In nucleotides, the CDR3 is TGTGCCAGCAGTTCGGAGGGGACAGGCACAGATACGCAGTATTTT.